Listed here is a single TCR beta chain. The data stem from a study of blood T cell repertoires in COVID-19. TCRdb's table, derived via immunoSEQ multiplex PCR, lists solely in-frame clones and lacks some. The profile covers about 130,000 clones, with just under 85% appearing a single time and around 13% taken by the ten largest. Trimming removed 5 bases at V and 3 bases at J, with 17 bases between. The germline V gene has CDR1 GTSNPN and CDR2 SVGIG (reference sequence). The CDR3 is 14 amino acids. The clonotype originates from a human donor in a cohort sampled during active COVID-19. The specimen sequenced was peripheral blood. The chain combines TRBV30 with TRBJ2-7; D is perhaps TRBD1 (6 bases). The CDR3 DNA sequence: TGTGCCTGGGTAGTTGACAGGACAATCTACGAGCAGTACTTC. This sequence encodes CAWVVDRTIYEQYF.